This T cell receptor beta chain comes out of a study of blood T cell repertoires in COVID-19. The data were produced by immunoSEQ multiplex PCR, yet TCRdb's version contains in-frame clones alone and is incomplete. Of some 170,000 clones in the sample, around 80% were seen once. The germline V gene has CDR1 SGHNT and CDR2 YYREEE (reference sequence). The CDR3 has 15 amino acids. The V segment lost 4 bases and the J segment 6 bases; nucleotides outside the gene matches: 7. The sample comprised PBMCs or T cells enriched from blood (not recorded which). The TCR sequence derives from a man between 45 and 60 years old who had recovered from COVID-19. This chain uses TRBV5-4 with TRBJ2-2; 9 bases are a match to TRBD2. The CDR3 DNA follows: TGTGCCAGCAGCCGCGGGGGGGCCAAAGCCGGGGAGCTGTTTTTT. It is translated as CASSRGGAKAGELFF.